This entry concerns a single T cell receptor beta chain. This sample was taken from a study of blood T cells in healthy people across ages. Alongside a J-beta primer mix, a sample-barcoded 5' primer served in a second PCR lasting about 7 to 12 cycles. Each CDR3 protein gets one entry after TCRdb re-called the 5' RACE reads with MiXCR. The sample shows 550,000 to 600,000 distinct CDR3 sequences, roughly 48% of them seen only once. Trimming removed 1 base from V and 9 bases from J, with 13 bases in between. CDR3 size: 14 residues. CDR1 is SEHNR, CDR2 FQNEAQ, per germline (reference sequence). The TCR originated in a man older than 75 in good health. The rearrangement joins TRBV7-9 to TRBJ2-1; no reliable D call. The sequenced material came from blood. CDR3 residues: CASSLGSPLSEQFF. DNA for the CDR3: TGTGCCAGCAGCTTAGGAAGCCCACTCAGTGAGCAGTTCTTC.